This T cell receptor beta chain came from a study of blood T cell repertoires in COVID-19 (dated by TCRdb to about 2020). The study in broad terms: The collaborator samples originated in the United States, Italy and Spain and spanned the acute and convalescent phases of COVID-19. The prospective study material was composed of cDNA or gDNA derived from T cells, B-cell-depleted T cells, or PBMCs. Subjects who had been exposed to COVID-19, were actively infected with it, or had recovered from it provided the deeply sampled blood TCRbeta repertoires that made up the dataset. The repertoires were released in a freely available public database meant as a resource for research on the immune response to SARS-CoV-2. The samples were drawn from the first 160 participants of the ongoing ImmuneRACE study and from 1,200 or so subjects provided by 6 global collaborators. Nearly every sample came with metadata listing a de-identified subject ID, COVID-19 status, age in years and sex. Where available, HLA class I and class II types were taken from metadata supplied by the sample provider and were not determined by assay-based typing. Summary of the overall study and its limitations: How much clinical and demographic metadata was included differed by source and by participant, and the metadata was provided uncurated.

Trimming at the junction amounts to 3 bases on V and 6 bases on J, and the germline ends lie 11 bases apart. Measured from the cysteine to the phenylalanine, the CDR3 is 14 residues long. Of the read, only the CDR3 DNA is kept; its 42 bases are in frame from base 1. CDR1 and CDR2 were assigned from the germline V gene as SGHDN and FVKESK. TCRbeta CDR3 regions were amplified from genomic DNA using the immunoSEQ Assay, a bias-controlled multiplex PCR. As for how the authors treated the data: The number of nucleated cells in each sample was estimated by amplification of reference gene primers within the assay. Sequence reads were collapsed and filtered to measure the absolute abundance of every unique TCRbeta CDR3 rearrangement. For each sample, productive Simpson clonality was calculated as the square root of Simpson's diversity index over productive rearrangements. Held by TCRdb, this immuneACCESS table contains in-frame sequences only and omits some clones. Under half of the omission traces to an unresolved V gene where checked; the cause of the rest is unknown. That table supplies the V and J calls and clone size; D and trimming were determined from the DNA. This sample holds 200,000 to 250,000 clones; approximately 83% were observed only once. In total, the top ten clones hold about 3% of the sample.

The sample holds many counts of this clone. There is no known antigen for this receptor. No base quality values were provided; no much bigger clone lies one nucleotide off. A second Seattle source provided samples from volunteer blood donors who had recovered from COVID-19. Whole blood was collected in K2EDTA tubes by collaborating institutions according to the institutions' own protocols. For TCRbeta analysis, collaborator samples were shipped as frozen whole blood, as isolated PBMCs, or as DNA extracted from either sample type. The clonotype comes from a woman in her twenties or thirties who had recovered from COVID-19. The chain links TRBV14 with TRBJ2-2, with TRBD1 perhaps the D gene, on 6 matching bases. Sample: peripheral blood. The CDR3 protein is CASSQGARAGELFF. The DNA sequence is TGTGCCAGCAGCCAGGGGGCGCGAGCCGGGGAGCTGTTTTTT.